The subject of this entry is one TCR beta chain. No antigen is known for it. Unique molecular identifiers were in the cDNA, with template-switch universal primer binding. TCRdb re-called the 5' RACE reads with MiXCR, one entry per CDR3 protein. Of 1.5 million to 2 million distinct CDR3 sequences in the sample, more than 30% were seen once. These data originate in a study of identical twins. Notes on the study in general: Twin-shared out-of-frame alpha sequences were enriched for low generation probability. Rather than following the same donors, the conclusions depended on cross-sectional statistical analysis.

The CDR3 is 16 amino acids. Germline V gene data show CDR1 as MGHRA and CDR2 as YSYEKL. The ends lost 0 bases at V and 2 bases at J; junction bases unmatched: 4. The chain carries TRBV4-1 and TRBJ2-3; 8 bases are shared with TRBD2. The sample consisted of cord blood. The TCR comes from a newborn girl in good health. The CDR3 DNA is TGCGCCAGCAGCCAAGAAGGCGGGGGGCTCACAGATACGCAGTATTTT. Translated, it gives CASSQEGGGLTDTQYF.